This T cell receptor beta chain was recorded in a study of blood T cells in healthy people across ages. Points from the study as a whole: TCR beta diversity per million T cells fell roughly linearly with age.

A sample-barcoded 5' primer and a J-beta primer mix were used in a second PCR of about 7 to 12 cycles. TCRdb passed the 5' RACE reads through MiXCR, listing each CDR3 protein once. The table has over 1,200,000 distinct CDR3 sequences, almost 60% seen once. Trimming removed 8 bases at V and 3 bases at J, with 11 bases between. CDR1 is SGHAT and CDR2 is FQNNGV in the germline V gene. The CDR3 runs to 12 residues. As to this clonotype: Its antigen remains unknown.

Sequenced: blood. The receptor's source is a man younger than 35 in good health. The rearrangement links TRBV11-2 to TRBJ2-7, with D perhaps TRBD1 (5 bases). CDR3 nucleotide sequence: TGTGCCAGCTTGGGGCTAGGCTACGAGCAGTACTTC. It is translated as CASLGLGYEQYF.